This TCR beta chain was found in a study of Graves' ophthalmopathy and Graves' hyperthyroidism. This clonotype appeared once. Transcripts of RNA were the source for amplifying TCR beta CDR3 regions. First-round RT-PCR employed HTBI primers, with a second-round multiplex PCR after it. Using its own MiXCR run on the multiplex PCR reads, TCRdb lists one record per CDR3 protein. This sample has roughly 160,000 distinct CDR3 sequences, with 35% to 50% found just once. Germline loops: CDR1 MNHNS, CDR2 SASEGT. The V and J ends lost 0 bases and 8 bases respectively, with 13 bases between them. This CDR3 is 14 amino acids long.

The sample consisted of peripheral blood. This receptor was taken from a man in his thirties or forties with Graves' ophthalmopathy. The chain uses TRBV6-1 and TRBJ1-2; D is uncertain. CDR3 nucleotides: TGTGCCAGCAGTGAAGCGGTGATACCGGGGGGCTACACCTTC. This gives the protein CASSEAVIPGGYTF.